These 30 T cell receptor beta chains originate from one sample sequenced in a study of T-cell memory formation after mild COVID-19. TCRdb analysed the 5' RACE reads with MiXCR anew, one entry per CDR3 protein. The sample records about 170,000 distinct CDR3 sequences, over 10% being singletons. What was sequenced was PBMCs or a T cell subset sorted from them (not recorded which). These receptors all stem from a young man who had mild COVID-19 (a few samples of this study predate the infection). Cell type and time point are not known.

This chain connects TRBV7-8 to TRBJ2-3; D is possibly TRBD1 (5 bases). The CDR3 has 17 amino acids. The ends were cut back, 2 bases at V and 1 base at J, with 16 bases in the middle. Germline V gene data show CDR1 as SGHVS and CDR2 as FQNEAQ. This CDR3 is CASSLKARARGTDTQYF. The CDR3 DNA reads TGTGCCAGCAGCTTAAAAGCTAGAGCCAGGGGCACAGATACGCAGTATTTT.

For the CDR3, the DNA is TGCAGTGCTAGGGCAGAGGGCTATTCACCCCTCCACTTT. Its translation is CSARAEGYSPLHF. The chain uses TRBV20-1 and TRBJ1-6; D not certain. This CDR3 spans 13 amino acids. V lost 3 bases to trimming and J lost 8 bases, with 11 bases between them. CDR1 and CDR2 from the germline V gene are DFQATT and SNEGSKA (reference sequence).

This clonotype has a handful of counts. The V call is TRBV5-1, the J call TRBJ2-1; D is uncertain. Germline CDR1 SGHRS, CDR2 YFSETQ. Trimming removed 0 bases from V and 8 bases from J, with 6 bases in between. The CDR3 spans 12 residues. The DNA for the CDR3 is TGCGCCAGCAGCTTGGAGTTCCATGAGCAGTTCTTC. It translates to CASSLEFHEQFF. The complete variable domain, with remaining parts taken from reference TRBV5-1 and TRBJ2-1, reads KAGVTQTPRYLIKTRGQQVTLSCSPISGHRSVSWYQQTPGQGLQFLFEYFSETQRNKGNFPGRFSGRQFSNSRSEMNVSTLELGDSALYLCASSLEFHEQFFGPGTRLTVL.

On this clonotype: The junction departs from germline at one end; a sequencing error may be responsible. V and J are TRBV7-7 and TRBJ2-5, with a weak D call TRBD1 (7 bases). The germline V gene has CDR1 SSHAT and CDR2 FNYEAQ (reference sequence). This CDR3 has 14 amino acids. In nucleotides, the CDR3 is TGTGCTAGCAGCCGGGGGACAGTCCAAGAGACCCAGTACTTC. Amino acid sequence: CASSRGTVQETQYF.

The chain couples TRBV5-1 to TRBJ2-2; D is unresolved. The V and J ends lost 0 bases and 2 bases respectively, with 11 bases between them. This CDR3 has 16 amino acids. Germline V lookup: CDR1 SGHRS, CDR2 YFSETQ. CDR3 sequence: CASSLVGSQNTGELFF. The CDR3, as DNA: TGCGCCAGCAGCTTGGTAGGCAGCCAAAACACCGGGGAGCTGTTTTTT.

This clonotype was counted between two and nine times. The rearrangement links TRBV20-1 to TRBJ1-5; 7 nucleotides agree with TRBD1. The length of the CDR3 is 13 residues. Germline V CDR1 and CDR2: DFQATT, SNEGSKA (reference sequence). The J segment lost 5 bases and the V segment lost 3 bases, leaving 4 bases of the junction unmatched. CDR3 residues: CSASQGTDQPQHF. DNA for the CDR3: TGCAGTGCTAGTCAGGGGACAGATCAGCCCCAGCATTTT.

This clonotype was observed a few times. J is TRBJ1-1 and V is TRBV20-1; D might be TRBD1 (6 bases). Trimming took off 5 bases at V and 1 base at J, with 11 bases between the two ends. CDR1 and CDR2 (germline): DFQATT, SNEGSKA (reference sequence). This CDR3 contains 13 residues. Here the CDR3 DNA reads TGCAGTGCTGGGGGGGCCTGGAACACTGAAGCTTTCTTT. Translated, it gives CSAGGAWNTEAFF.

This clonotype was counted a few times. The CDR3 reads CASTDRGRSGELFF. The CDR3 DNA is TGTGCCAGCACTGACAGGGGGCGGTCCGGGGAGCTGTTTTTT. This chain joins TRBV7-8 and TRBJ2-2; 10 bases agree with TRBD1. After removal of 7 bases from V and 6 bases from J, the junction contained 5 bases not matched to a gene. Germline CDR1 and CDR2: SGHVS and FQNEAQ. The CDR3 covers 14 residues. Supplemented by reference TRBV7-8 and TRBJ2-2, the full variable domain reads GAGVSQSPRYKVAKRGQDVALRCDPISGHVSLFWYQQALGQGPEFLTYFQNEAQLDKSGLPSDRFFAERPEGSVSTLKIQRTQQEDSAVYLCASTDRGRSGELFFGEGSRLTVL.

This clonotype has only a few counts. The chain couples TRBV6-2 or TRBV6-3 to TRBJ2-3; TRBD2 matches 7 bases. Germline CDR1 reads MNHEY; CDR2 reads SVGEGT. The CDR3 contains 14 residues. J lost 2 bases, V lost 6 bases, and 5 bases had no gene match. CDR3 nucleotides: TGTGCCAGCAGCGACCGGGGGGTCACAGATACGCAGTATTTT. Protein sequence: CASSDRGVTDTQYF.

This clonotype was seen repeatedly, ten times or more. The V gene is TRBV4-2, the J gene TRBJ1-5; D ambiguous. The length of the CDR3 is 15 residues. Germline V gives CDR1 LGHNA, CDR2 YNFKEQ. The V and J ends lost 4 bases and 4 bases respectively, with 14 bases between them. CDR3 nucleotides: TGTGCCAGCAGCCGGATAGACGGCCCAAATCAGCCCCAGCATTTT. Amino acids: CASSRIDGPNQPQHF.

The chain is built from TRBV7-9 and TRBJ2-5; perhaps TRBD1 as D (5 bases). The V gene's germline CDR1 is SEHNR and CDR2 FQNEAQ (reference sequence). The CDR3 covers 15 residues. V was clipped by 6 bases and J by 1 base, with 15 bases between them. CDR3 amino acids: CASSPPRQPQETQYF. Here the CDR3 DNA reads TGTGCCAGCAGTCCCCCCCGACAGCCCCAAGAGACCCAGTACTTC.

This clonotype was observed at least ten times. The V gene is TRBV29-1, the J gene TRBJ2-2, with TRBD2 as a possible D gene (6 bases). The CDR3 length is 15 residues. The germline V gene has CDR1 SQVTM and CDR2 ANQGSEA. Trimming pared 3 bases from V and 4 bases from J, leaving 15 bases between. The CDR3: CSVDGARGSTGELFF. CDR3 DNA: TGCAGCGTTGATGGGGCTCGGGGGAGCACCGGGGAGCTGTTTTTT.

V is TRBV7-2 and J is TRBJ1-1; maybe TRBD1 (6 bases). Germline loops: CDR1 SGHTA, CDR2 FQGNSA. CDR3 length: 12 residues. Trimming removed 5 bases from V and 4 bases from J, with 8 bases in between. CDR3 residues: CASSQGFTEAFF. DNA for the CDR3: TGTGCCAGCAGCCAGGGGTTCACTGAAGCTTTCTTT. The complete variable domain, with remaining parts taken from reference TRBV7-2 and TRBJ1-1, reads GAGVSQSPSNKVTEKGKDVELRCDPISGHTALYWYRQSLGQGLEFLIYFQGNSAPDKSGLPSDRFSAERTGGSVSTLTIQRTQQEDSAVYLCASSQGFTEAFFGQGTRLTVV.

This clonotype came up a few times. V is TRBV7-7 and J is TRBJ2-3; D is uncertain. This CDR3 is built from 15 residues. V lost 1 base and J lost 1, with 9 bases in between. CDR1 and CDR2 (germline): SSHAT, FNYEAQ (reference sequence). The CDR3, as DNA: TGTGCCAGCAGCTTAGACAGTCGGGGCACAGATACGCAGTATTTT. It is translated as CASSLDSRGTDTQYF.

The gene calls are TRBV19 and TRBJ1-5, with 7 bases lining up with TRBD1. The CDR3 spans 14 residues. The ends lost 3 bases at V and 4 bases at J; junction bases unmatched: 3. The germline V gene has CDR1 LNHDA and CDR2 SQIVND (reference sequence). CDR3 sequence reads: CASSMTGSNQPQHF. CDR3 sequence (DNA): TGTGCCAGTAGTATGACAGGGTCTAATCAGCCCCAGCATTTT.

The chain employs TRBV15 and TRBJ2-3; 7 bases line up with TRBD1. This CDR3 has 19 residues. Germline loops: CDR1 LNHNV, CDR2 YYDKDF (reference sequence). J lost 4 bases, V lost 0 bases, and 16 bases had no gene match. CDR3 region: CATSRDWAWTGESADTQYF. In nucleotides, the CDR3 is TGTGCCACCAGCAGAGATTGGGCATGGACAGGAGAGAGCGCAGATACGCAGTATTTT.

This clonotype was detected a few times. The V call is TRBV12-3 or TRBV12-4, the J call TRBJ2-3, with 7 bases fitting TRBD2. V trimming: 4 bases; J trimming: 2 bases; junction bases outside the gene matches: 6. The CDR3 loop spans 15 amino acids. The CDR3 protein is CASSSSSGSTDTQYF. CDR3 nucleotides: TGTGCCAGCAGTTCCTCTAGCGGCTCCACAGATACGCAGTATTTT.

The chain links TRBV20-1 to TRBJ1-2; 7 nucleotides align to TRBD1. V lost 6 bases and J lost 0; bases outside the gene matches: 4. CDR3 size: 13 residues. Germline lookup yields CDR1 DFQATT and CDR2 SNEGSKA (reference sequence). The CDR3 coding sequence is TGCAGTGCCGGGACAGTAGCTAACTATGGCTACACCTTC. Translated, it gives CSAGTVANYGYTF.

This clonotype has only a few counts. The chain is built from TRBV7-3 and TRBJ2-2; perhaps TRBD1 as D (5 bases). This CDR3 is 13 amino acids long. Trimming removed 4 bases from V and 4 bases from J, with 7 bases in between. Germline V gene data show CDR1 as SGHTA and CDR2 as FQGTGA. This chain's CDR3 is CASSYRSTGELFF. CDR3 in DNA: TGTGCCAGCAGCTACAGGAGCACCGGGGAGCTGTTTTTT. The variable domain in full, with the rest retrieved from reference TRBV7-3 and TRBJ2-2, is GAGVSQTPSNKVTEKGKYVELRCDPISGHTALYWYRQSLGQGPEFLIYFQGTGAADDSGLPNDRFFAVRPEGSVSTLKIQRTERGDSAVYLCASSYRSTGELFFGEGSRLTVL.

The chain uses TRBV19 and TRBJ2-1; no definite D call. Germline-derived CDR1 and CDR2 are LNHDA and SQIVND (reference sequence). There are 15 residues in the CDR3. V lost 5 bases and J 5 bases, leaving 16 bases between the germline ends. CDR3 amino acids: CASSWRLGRNNEQFF. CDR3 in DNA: TGTGCCAGTAGTTGGCGGTTAGGGCGCAACAATGAGCAGTTCTTC. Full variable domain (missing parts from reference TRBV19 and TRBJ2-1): DGGITQSPKYLFRKEGQNVTLSCEQNLNHDAMYWYRQDPGQGLRLIYYSQIVNDFQKGDIAEGYSVSREKKESFPLTVTSAQKNPTAFYLCASSWRLGRNNEQFFGPGTRLTVL.

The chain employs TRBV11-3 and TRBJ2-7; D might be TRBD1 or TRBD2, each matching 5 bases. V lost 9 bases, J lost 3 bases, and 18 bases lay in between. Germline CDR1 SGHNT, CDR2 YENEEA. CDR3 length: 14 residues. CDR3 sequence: CASKRTTGDYEQYF. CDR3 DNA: TGTGCCAGTAAGCGGACAACAGGAGACTACGAGCAGTACTTC.

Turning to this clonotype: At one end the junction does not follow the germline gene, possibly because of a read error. The CDR3 loop is CASSLVVGGAENQYF. The CDR3 coding sequence is TGTGCCAGCAGCTTGGTGGTGGGAGGGGCAGAGAACCAGTACTTC. The rearrangement joins TRBV5-5 to TRBJ2-5; 7 bases are shared with TRBD2. Germline values: CDR1 SGHKS, CDR2 YYEKEE (reference sequence). This CDR3 is 15 amino acids long.

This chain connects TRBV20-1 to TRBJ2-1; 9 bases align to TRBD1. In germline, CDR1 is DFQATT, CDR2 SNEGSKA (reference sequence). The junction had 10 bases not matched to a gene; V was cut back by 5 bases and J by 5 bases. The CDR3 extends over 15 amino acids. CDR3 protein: CSAPNRGLHHNEQFF. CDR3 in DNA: TGCAGTGCTCCCAACAGGGGGCTCCACCACAATGAGCAGTTCTTC.

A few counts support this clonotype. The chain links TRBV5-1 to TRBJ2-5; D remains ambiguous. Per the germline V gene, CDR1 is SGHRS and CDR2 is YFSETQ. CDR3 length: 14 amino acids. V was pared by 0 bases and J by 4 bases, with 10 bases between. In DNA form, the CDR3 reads TGCGCCAGCAGCTTGGGGGCTAAAGGAGAGACCCAGTACTTC. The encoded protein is CASSLGAKGETQYF.

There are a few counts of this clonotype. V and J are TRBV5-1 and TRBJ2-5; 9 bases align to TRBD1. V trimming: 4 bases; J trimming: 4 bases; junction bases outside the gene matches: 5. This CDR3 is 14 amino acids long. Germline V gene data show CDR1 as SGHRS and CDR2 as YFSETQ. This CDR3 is CASSATGGAETQYF. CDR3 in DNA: TGCGCCAGCAGCGCAACAGGGGGCGCAGAGACCCAGTACTTC.

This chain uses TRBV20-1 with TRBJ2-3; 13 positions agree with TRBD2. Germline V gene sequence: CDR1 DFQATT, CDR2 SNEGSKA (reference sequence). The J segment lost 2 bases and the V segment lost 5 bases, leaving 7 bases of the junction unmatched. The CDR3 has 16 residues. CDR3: CSASRTSGGPTDTQYF. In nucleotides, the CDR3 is TGCAGTGCTTCCCGGACTAGCGGGGGCCCCACAGATACGCAGTATTTT.

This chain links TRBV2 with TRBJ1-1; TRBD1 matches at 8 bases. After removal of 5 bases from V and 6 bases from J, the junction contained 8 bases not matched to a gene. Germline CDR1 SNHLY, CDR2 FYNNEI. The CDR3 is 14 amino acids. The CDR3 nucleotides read TGTGCCAGCAGTAGACAGGGGTCGAATTCTGAAGCTTTCTTT. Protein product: CASSRQGSNSEAFF.

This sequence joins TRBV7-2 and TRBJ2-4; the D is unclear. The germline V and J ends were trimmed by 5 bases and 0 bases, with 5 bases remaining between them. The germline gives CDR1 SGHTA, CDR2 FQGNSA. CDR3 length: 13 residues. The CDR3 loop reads CASSNLAKNIQYF. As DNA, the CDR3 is TGTGCCAGCAGCAACCTAGCCAAAAACATTCAGTACTTC.

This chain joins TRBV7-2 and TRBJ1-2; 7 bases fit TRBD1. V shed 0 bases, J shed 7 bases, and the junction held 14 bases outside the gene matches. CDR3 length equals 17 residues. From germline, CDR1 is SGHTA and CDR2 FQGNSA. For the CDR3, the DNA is TGTGCCAGCAGCTTAGCGGGCCCACAGGGGAAGACGGCTGGCTACACCTTC. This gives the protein CASSLAGPQGKTAGYTF.

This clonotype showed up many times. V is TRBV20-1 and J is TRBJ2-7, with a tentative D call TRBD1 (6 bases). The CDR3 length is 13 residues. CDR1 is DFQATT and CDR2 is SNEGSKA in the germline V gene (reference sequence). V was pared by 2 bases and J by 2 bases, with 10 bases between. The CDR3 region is CSARRQATYEQYV. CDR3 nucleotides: TGCAGTGCTAGAAGACAGGCGACCTACGAGCAGTACGTC.